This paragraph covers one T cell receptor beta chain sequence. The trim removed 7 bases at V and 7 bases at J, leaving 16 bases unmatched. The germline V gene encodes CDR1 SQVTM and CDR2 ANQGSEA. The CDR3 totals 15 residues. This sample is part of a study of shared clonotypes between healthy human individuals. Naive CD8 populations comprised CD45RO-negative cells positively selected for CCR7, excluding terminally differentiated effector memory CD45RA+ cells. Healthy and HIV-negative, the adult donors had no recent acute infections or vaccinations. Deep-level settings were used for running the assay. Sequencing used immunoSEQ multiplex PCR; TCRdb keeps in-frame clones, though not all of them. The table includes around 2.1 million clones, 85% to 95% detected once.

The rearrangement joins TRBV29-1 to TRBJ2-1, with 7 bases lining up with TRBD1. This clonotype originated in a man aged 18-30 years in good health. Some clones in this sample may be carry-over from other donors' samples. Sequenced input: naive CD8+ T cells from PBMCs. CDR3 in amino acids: CSGQGGGDGFNEQFF. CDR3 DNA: TGCAGCGGTCAAGGGGGCGGCGATGGATTTAATGAGCAGTTCTTC.